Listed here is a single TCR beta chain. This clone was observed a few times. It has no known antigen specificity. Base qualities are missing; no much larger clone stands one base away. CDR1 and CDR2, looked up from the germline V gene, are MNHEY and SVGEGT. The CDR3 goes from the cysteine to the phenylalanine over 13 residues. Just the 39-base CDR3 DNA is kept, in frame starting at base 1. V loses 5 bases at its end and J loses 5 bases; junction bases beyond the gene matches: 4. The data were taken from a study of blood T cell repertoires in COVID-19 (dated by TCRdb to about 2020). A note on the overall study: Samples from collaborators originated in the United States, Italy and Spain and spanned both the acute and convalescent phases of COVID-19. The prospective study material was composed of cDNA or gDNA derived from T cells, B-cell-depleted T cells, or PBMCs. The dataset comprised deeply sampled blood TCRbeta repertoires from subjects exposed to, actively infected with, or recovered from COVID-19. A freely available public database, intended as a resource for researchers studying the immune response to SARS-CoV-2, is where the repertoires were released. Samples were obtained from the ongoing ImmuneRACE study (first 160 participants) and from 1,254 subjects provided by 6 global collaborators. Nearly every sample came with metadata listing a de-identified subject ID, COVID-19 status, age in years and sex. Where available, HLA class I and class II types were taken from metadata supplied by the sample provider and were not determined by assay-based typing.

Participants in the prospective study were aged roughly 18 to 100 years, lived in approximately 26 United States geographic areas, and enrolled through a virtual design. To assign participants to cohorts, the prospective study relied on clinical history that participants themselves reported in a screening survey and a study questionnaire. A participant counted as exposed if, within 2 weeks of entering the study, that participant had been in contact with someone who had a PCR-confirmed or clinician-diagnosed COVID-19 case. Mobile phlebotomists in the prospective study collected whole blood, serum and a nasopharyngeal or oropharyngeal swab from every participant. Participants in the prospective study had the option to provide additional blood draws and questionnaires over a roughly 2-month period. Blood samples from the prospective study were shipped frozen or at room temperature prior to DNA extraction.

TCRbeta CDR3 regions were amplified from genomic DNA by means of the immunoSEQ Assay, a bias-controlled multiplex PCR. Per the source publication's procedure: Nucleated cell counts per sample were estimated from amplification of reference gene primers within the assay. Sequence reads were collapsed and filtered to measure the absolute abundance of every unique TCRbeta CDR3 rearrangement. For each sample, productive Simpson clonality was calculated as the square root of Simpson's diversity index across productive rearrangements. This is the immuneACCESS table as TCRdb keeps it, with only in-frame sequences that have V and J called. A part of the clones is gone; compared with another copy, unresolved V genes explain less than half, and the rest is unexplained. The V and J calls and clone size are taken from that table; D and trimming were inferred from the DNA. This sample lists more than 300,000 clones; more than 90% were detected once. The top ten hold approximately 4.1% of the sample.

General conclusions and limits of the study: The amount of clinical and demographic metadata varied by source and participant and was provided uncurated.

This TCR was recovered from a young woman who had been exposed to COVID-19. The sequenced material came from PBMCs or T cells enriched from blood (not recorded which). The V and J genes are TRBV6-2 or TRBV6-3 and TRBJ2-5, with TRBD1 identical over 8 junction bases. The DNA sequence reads TGTGCCAGCAGTGACAGGGGATTGGAGACCCAGTACTTC. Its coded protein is CASSDRGLETQYF.